The present T cell receptor beta chain was sequenced within a study of OX40 agonist ivuxolimab in advanced cancers. As for the study in general: Prior checkpoint blockade (anti-PD-1, anti-PD-L1 or anti-CTLA-4) was permitted; approximately 40% had it. Patients achieving partial responses numbered three: one hepatocellular carcinoma case and two cutaneous melanoma cases.

V lost 1 base and J lost 2; bases outside the gene matches: 4. Germline V CDR1 and CDR2: SEHNR, FQNEAQ (reference sequence). CDR3 length: 16 amino acids. The protocol was immunoSEQ multiplex PCR, while the TCRdb copy is restricted to in-frame clones and leaves out a portion. The data contain tens of thousands of clones, roughly 84% of them seen just once; the ten biggest clones take up 0.31%. Turning to this clone: Its antigen is not known.

Study findings and constraints: Partial responders dosed at 0.1-3.0 mg/kg displayed clonal expansion ranking among the lowest. The CD4+ and CD8+ T cells in the blood had expanded clonally by week 6 at 0.1 to 3.0 mg/kg.

This material consisted of CD4+ or CD8+ T cells sorted from blood, taken in a trial of the OX40 agonist ivuxolimab. This receptor was obtained from an adult with an advanced solid tumor such as melanoma, head and neck, liver or kidney cancer. The V and J genes are TRBV7-9 and TRBJ2-1; 8 bases fit TRBD1. The CDR3 protein is CASSLEQGGAYNEQFF. CDR3 DNA sequence: TGTGCCAGCAGCTTAGAACAGGGGGGAGCCTACAATGAGCAGTTCTTC.